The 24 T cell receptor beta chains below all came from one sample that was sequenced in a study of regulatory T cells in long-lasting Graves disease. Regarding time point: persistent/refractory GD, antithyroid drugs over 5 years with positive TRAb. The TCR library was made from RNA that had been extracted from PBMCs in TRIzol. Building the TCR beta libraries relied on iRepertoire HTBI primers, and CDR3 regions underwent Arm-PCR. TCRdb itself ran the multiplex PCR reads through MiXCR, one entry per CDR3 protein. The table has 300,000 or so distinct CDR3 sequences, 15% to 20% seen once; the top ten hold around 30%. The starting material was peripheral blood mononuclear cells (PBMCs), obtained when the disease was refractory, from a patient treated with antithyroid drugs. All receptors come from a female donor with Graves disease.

CDR3 bases: TGTGCCAGCAGTGTGAGGGACAGGAGGCTGGCAGAGACCCAGTACTTC. It translates to CASSVRDRRLAETQYF. The chain employs TRBV6-1 and TRBJ2-5, with 8 bases identical to TRBD1. This CDR3 contains 16 residues. J lost 4 bases, V lost 4 bases, and 11 bases had no gene match. The germline CDR1 and CDR2 sequences are MNHNS and SASEGT.

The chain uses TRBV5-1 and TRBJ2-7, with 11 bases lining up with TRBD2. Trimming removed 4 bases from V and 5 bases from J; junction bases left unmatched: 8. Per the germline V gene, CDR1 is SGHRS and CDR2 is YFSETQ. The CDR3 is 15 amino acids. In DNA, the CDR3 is TGCGCCAGCAGCCCCACCGGGACTAGCGGAGACGAGCAGTACTTC. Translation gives CASSPTGTSGDEQYF.

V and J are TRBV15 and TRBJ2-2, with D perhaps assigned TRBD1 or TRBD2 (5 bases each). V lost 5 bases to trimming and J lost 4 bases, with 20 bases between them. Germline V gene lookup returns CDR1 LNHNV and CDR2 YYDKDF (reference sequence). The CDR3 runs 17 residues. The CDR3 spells CATSRQETRDLTGELFF. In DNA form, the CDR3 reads TGTGCCACCAGCCGCCAAGAGACGAGGGACCTCACCGGGGAGCTGTTTTTT. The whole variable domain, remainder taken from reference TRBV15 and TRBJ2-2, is DAMVIQNPRYQVTQFGKPVTLSCSQTLNHNVMYWYQQKSSQAPKLLFHYYDKDFNNEADTPDNFQSRRPNTSFCFLDIRSPGLGDTAMYLCATSRQETRDLTGELFFGEGSRLTVL.

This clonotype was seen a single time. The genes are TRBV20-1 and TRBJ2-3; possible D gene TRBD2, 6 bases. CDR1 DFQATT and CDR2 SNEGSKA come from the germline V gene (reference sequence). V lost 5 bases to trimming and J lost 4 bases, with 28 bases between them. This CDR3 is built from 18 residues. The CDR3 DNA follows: TGCAGTGCTCGGGGGTGGGACTTATCGTCCCTCAGCTCAGATACGCAGTATTTT. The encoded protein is CSARGWDLSSLSSDTQYF.

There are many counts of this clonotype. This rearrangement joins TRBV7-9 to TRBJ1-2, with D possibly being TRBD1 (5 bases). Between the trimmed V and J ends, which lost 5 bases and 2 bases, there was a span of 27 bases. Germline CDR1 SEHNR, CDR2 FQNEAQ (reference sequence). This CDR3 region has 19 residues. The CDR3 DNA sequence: TGTGCCAGCAGCCGGTTGGGACGGAAAGGCTCGGGCTCCAACTATGGCTACACCTTC. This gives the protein CASSRLGRKGSGSNYGYTF.

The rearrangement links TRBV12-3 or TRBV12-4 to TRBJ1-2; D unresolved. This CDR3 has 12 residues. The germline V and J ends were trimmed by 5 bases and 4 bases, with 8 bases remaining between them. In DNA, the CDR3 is TGTGCCAGCAGTCCAAATATCTATGGCTACACCTTC. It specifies CASSPNIYGYTF.

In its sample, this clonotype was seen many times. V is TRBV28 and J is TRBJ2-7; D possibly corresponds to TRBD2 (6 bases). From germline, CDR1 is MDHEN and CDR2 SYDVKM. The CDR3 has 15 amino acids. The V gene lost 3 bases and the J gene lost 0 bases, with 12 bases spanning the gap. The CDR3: CASSFLREFSYEQYF. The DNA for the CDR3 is TGTGCCAGCAGTTTTCTACGGGAGTTCTCCTACGAGCAGTACTTC.

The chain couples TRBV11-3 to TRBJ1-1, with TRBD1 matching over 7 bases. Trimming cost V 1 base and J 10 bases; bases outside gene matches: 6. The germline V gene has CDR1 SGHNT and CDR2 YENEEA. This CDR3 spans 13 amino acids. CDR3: CASSLVKGAGAFF. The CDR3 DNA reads TGTGCCAGCAGCTTAGTAAAGGGGGCTGGAGCTTTCTTT.

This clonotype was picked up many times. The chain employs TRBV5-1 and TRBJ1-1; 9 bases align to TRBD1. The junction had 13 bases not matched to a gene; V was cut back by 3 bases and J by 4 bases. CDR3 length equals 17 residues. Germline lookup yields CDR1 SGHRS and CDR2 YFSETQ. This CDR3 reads CASSSMNRGLGSTEAFF. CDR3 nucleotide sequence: TGCGCCAGCAGCTCCATGAACAGGGGGCTGGGTAGCACTGAAGCTTTCTTT.

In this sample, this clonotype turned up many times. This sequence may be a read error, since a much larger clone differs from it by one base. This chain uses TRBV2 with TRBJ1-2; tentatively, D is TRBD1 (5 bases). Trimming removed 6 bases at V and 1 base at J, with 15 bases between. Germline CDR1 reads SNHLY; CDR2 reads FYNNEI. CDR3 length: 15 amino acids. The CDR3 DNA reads TGTGCCAGCAGACGGGGCAGGACCAATAACTATGGCTACACCTTC. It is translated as CASRRGRTNNYGYTF. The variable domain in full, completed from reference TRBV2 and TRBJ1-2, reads EPEVTQTPSHQVTQMGQEVILRCVPISNHLYFYWYRQILGQKVEFLVSFYNNEISEKSEIFDDQFSVERPDGSNFTLKIRSTKLEDSAMYFCASRRGRTNNYGYTFGSGTRLTVV.

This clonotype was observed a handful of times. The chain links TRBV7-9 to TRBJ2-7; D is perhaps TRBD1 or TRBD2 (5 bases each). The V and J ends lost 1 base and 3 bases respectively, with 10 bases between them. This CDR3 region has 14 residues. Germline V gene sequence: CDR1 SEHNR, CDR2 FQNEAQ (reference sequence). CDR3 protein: CASSLGDPDYEQYF. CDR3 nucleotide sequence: TGTGCCAGCAGCTTAGGGGACCCCGACTACGAGCAGTACTTC.

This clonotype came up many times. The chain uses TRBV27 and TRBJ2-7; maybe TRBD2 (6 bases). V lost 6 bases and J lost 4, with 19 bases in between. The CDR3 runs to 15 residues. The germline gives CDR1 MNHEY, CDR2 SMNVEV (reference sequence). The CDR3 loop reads CASSPSPGLKYEQYF. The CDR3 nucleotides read TGTGCCAGCAGCCCAAGTCCGGGACTGAAATACGAGCAGTACTTC.

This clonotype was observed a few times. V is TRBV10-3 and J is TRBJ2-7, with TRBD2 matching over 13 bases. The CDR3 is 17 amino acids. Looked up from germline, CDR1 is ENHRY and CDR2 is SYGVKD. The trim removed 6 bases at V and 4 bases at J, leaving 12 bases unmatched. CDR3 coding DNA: TGTGCCATCAGATATATCAAAACTAGCGGGAGGGGGTACGAGCAGTACTTC. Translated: CAIRYIKTSGRGYEQYF.

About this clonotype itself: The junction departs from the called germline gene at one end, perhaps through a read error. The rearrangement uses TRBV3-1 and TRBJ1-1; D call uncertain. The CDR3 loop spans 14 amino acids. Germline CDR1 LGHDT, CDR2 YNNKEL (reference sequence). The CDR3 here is CASSLRETNTEASF. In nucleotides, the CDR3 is TGTGCTAGCAGCCTTCGGGAGACGAACACTGAAGCTTCCTTT. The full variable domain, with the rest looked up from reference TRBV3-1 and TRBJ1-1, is DTAVSQTPKYLVTQMGNDKSIKCEQNLGHDTMYWYKQDSKKFLKIMFSYNNKELIINETVPNRFSPKSPDKAHLNLHINSLELGDSAVYFCASSLRETNTEASFGQGTRLTVV.

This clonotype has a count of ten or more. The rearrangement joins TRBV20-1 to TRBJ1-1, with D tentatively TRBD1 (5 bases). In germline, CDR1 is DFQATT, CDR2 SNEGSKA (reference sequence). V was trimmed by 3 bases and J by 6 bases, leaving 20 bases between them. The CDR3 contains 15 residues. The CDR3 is CSASPNGGTMAEAFF. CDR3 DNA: TGCAGTGCTAGCCCCAACGGGGGGACCATGGCTGAAGCTTTCTTT.

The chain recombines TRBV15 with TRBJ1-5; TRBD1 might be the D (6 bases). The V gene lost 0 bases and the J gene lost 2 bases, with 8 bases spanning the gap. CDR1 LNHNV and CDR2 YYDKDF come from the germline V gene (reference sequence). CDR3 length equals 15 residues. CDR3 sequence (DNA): TGTGCCACCAGCAGAGAGACAGGTGGCAATCAGCCCCAGCATTTT. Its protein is CATSRETGGNQPQHF.

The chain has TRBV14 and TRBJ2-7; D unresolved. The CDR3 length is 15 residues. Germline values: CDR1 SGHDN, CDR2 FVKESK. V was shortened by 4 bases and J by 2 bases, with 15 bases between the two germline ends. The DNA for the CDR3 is TGTGCCAGCAGCCGAAATTTGGGGTCTACCTACGAGCAGTACTTC. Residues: CASSRNLGSTYEQYF.

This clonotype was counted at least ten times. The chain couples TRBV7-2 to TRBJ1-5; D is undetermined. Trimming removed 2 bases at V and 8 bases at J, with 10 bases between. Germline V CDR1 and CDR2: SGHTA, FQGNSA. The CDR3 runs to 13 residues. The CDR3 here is CASSLLGAEPQHF. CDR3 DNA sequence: TGTGCCAGCAGCTTATTAGGTGCGGAGCCCCAGCATTTT.

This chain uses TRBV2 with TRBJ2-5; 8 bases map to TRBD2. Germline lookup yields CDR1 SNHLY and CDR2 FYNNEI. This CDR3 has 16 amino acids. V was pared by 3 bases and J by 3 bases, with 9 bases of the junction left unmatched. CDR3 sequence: CASSDANGTREETQYF. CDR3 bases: TGTGCCAGCAGTGACGCCAACGGGACTAGAGAAGAGACCCAGTACTTC.

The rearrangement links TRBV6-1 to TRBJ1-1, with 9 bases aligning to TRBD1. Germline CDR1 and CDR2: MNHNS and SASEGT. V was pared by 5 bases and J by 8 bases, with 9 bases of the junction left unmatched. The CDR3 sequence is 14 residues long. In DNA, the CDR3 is TGTGCCAGCAGTACAACCCGACAGGGGGTCGAAGCTTTCTTT. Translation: CASSTTRQGVEAFF.

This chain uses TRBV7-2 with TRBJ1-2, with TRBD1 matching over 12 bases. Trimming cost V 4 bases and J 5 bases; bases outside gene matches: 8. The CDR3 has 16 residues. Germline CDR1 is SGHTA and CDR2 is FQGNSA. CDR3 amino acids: CASSSPGTGGGYGYTF. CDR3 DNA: TGTGCCAGCAGCTCACCCGGGACAGGGGGCGGTTATGGCTACACCTTC.

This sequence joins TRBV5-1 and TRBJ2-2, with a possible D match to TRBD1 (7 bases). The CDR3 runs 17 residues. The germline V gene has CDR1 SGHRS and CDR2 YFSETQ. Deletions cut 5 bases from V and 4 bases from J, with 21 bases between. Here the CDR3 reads CASRREPGQYATGELFF. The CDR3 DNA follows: TGCGCCAGCAGACGGGAGCCGGGACAGTATGCCACCGGGGAGCTGTTTTTT. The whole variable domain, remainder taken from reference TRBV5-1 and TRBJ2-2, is KAGVTQTPRYLIKTRGQQVTLSCSPISGHRSVSWYQQTPGQGLQFLFEYFSETQRNKGNFPGRFSGRQFSNSRSEMNVSTLELGDSALYLCASRREPGQYATGELFFGEGSRLTVL.

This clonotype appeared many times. CDR3 bases: TGTGCCAGCAGCCCGACAGGGGGGTCGCCCCTCCACTTT. The encoded protein is CASSPTGGSPLHF. V and J are TRBV11-2 and TRBJ1-6, with 9 bases lining up with TRBD1. Unmatched junction bases numbered 6, after V lost 5 bases and J lost 13 bases. Germline V gene lookup returns CDR1 SGHAT and CDR2 FQNNGV. CDR3 size: 13 residues.

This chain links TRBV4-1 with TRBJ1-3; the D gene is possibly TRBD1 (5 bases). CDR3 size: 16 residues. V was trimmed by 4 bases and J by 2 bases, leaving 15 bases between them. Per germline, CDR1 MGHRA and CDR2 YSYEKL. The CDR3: CASSRRDAGAGNTIYF. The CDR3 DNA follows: TGCGCCAGCAGCCGAAGGGACGCGGGAGCTGGAAACACCATATATTTT.